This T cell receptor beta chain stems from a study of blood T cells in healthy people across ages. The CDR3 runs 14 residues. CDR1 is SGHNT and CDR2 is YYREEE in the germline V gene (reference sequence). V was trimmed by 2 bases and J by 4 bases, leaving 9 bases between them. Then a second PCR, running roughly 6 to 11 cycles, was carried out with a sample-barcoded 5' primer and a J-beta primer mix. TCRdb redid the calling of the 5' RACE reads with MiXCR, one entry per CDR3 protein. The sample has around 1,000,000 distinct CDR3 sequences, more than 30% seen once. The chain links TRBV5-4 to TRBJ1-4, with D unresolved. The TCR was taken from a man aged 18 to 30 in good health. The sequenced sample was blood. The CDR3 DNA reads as TGTGCCAGCAGCTTAAAAGGGCTTAATGAAAAACTGTTTTTT. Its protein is CASSLKGLNEKLFF.